The TCR beta chain under discussion was sequenced for a study of neurological immune-mediated disorders. Points on this clonotype: A much larger clone differs by one base, so this may be a read error.

With 10-nucleotide random UMIs, 5'RACE was used to make the cDNA. TCRdb ran MiXCR on the 5' RACE reads and lists one entry per CDR3 protein. The repertoire holds some 87,000 distinct CDR3 sequences, with around 14% as singletons. Germline V gene sequence: CDR1 DFQATT, CDR2 SNEGSKA (reference sequence). Trimming at V came to 5 bases and at J to 5 bases, leaving 5 bases not matched to a gene. The CDR3 sequence is 13 residues long. Indicated time point: longitudinal time-point 2. This sequence was found in a female donor with HTLV-1-associated myelopathy (HAM/TSP). The chain links TRBV20-1 to TRBJ2-7; 11 nucleotides line up with TRBD1. The sample consisted of PBMCs. Here the CDR3 DNA reads TGCAGTGCTCCGGACAGGGGGCAAAACGAGCAGTACTTC. This gives the protein CSAPDRGQNEQYF.